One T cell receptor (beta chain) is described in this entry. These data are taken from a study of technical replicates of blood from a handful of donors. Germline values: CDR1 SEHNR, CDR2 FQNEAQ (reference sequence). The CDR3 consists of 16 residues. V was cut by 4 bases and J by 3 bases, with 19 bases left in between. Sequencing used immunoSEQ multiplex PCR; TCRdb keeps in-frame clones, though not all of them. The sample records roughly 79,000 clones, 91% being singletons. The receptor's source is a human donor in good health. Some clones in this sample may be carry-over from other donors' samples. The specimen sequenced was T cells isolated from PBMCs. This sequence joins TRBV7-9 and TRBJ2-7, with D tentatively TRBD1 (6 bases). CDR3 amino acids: CASSSIKTGELYEQYF. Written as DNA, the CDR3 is TGTGCCAGCAGCTCCATTAAGACAGGAGAACTCTACGAGCAGTACTTC. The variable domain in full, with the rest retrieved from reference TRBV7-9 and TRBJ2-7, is DTGVSQNPRHKITKRGQNVTFRCDPISEHNRLYWYRQTLGQGPEFLTYFQNEAQLEKSRLLSDRFSAERPKGSFSTLEIQRTEQGDSAMYLCASSSIKTGELYEQYFGPGTRLTVT.